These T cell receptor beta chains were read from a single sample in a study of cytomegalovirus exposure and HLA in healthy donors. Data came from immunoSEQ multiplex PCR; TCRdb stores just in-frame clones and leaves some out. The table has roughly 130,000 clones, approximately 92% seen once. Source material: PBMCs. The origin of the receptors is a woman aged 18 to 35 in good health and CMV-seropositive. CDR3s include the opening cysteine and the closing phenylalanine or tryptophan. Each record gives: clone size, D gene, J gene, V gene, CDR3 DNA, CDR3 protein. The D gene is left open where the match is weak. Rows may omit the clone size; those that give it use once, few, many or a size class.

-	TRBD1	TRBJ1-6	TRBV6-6	TGTGCCAGCAGTCTCGACAGGGGGCCTTCACCCCTCCACTTT	CASSLDRGPSPLHF
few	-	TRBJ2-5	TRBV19	TGTGCCAGTAGTATGTTGAGCCTCCAAGAGACCCAGTACTTC	CASSMLSLQETQYF
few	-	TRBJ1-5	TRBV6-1	TGTGCCAGCAGTGCGGTCTACAATCAGCCCCAGCATTTT	CASSAVYNQPQHF
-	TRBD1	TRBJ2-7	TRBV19	TGTGCCAGTACCGCAGTAGGGGCAGGGGGCGACCACGAGCAGTACTTC	CASTAVGAGGDHEQYF
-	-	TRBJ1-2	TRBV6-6	TGTGCCAGCAGTTACTCGAATCGGGGTTACTATGGCTACACCTTC	CASSYSNRGYYGYTF
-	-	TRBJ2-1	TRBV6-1	TGTGCCAGCGCGGCTAGCGTATACAATGAGCAGTTCTTC	CASAASVYNEQFF
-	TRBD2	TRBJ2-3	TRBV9	TGTGCCAGCAGCTATACTAGCGGGGGTTACACAGATACGCAGTATTTT	CASSYTSGGYTDTQYF
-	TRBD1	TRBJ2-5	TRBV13	TGTGCCAGCAGTCCCGGACAGGGCCCCAAGGCCCAGTACTTC	CASSPGQGPKAQYF
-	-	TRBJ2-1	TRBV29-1	TGCAGCGTTGGCCACATGGATGAGCAGTTCTTC	CSVGHMDEQFF
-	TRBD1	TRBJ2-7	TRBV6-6	TGTGCCAGCAGACCTGGACAGGGGCGATCCTACGAGCAGTACTTC	CASRPGQGRSYEQYF
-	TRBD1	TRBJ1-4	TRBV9	TGTGCCAGCAGCCGTAGCAGGACAGGGTACGATGAAAAACTGTTTTTT	CASSRSRTGYDEKLFF
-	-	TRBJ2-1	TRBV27	TGTGCCAGAACAAAGGGGGACCTCACCTACAATGAGCAGTTCTTC	CARTKGDLTYNEQFF
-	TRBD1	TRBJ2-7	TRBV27	TGTGCCAGCAGTTCCGCCAGGACAGGGGGCGTTTCAAGGTCCTACGAGCAGTACTTC	CASSSARTGGVSRSYEQYF
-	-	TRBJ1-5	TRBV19	TGTGCCAGTTCATGGTCAGGGTACGGCAATCAGCCCCAGCATTTT	CASSWSGYGNQPQHF
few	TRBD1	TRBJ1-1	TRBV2	TGTGCCTGCCACAGGGGGAACACTGAAGCTTTCTTT	CACHRGNTEAFF
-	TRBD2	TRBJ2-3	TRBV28	TGTGCCAGCAGTTTCGCTAGCGGGGGGGCCGCAGATACGCAGTATTTT	CASSFASGGAADTQYF
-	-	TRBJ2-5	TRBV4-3	TGCGCCAGCAGCCAAGAAAGGGGGGGGCGAGAGACCCAGTACTTC	CASSQERGGRETQYF
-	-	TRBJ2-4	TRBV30	TGTGCCTGCGGAGAAAAAGCCAAAAACATTCAGTACTTC	CACGEKAKNIQYF
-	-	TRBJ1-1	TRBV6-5	TGTGCCAGCAGTTACTCCCTAGACGGGACTGAAGCTTTCTTT	CASSYSLDGTEAFF
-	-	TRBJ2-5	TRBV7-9	TGTGCCAGCAGCTTGCGCGGCCAAGAGACCCAGTACTTC	CASSLRGQETQYF
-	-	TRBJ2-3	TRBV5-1	TGCGCCAGCAGCTTGGAGGGGCAGAGCACAGATACGCAGTATTTT	CASSLEGQSTDTQYF
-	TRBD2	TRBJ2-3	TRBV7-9	TGTGCCAGCAGCCGGACTAGCGGGGCGGGGGATGATACGCAGTATTTT	CASSRTSGAGDDTQYF
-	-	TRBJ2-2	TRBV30	TGTGCCTGGAGCCGCGGAGCCGGGGAGCTGTTTTTT	CAWSRGAGELFF
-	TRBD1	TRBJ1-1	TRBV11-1	TGTGCCAGCAGCCCAGGACAGGGGGTCGGTGAAGCTTTCTTT	CASSPGQGVGEAFF
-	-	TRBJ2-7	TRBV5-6	TGTGCCAGCAGCGGTGCAGGGGTAAGGTCCTACGAGCAGTACTTC	CASSGAGVRSYEQYF
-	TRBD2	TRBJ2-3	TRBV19	TGTGCCAGTAGCAACCTACTAGCGGGGGGGCAAGATACGCAGTATTTT	CASSNLLAGGQDTQYF
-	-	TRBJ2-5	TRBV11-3	TGTGCCAGCAGCTTAGGCGGGGACCAAGAGACCCAGTACTTC	CASSLGGDQETQYF
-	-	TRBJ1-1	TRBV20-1	TGCAGTGCTACAGGGGCCGCCGGTGCTTTCTTT	CSATGAAGAFF
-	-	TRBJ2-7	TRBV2	TGTGCCAGCAGTCAACAGGGATACGAGCAGTACTTC	CASSQQGYEQYF
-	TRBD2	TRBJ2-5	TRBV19	TGTGCCAGTAACAATCGGGGGGGCCAAGAGACCCAGTACTTC	CASNNRGGQETQYF
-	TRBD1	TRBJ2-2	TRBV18	TGTGCCAGCTCAGCCTTCCGGGACAGGGGACAATCCGGGGAGCTGTTTTTT	CASSAFRDRGQSGELFF
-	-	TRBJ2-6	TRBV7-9	TGTGCCAGCAGCCCCCCGCGAAGTAATCCCTCTGGGGCCAACGTCCTGACTTTC	CASSPPRSNPSGANVLTF
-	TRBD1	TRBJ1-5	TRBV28	TGTGCCAGCAGTTTAAGGTTCAGGGGGCGCCTAGATAGCAATCAGCCCCAGCATTTT	CASSLRFRGRLDSNQPQHF
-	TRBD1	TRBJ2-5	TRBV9	TGTGCCAGCCTAGGACAGGGAGAAGAGACCCAGTACTTC	CASLGQGEETQYF
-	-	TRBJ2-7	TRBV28	TGTGCCAGCAGCCTGGGAGGCAGGGTAGAAGAGCAGTACTTC	CASSLGGRVEEQYF
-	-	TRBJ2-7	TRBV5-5	TGTGCCAGCAGCTTGGAAGTCAGGGGAAGTTTCCACGAGCAGTACTTC	CASSLEVRGSFHEQYF
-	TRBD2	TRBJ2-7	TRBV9	TGTGCCAGCAGCGTAGAGGTTAGCGGGTACGAGCAGTACTTC	CASSVEVSGYEQYF
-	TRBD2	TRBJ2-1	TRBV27	TGTGCCAGCAGTTTATCGACTAGCGGGGGGCAAACTTATTTGAACTCCTACAATGAGCAGTTCTTC	CASSLSTSGGQTYLNSYNEQFF
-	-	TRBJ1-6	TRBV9	TGTGCCAGCAGCGTAGGGGGGGCCTATAATTCACCCCTCCACTTT	CASSVGGAYNSPLHF
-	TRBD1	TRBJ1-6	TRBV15	TGTGCCACCAGCGTCCCGGGACAGGGGACCTATAATTCACCCCTCCACTTT	CATSVPGQGTYNSPLHF
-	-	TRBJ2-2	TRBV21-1	TGTGCCAGCAGCCATCCCGAGAGGGGACAGCCGAACACCGGGGAGCTGTTTTTT	CASSHPERGQPNTGELFF
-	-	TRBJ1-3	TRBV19	TGTGCCAGTAGTACCGGGACAAGAGCTCGAAACACCATATATTTT	CASSTGTRARNTIYF
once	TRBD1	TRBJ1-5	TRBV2	TGTGCCAGCAGTGGGACGGACAGGGGCAATCAGCCCCAGCATTTT	CASSGTDRGNQPQHF
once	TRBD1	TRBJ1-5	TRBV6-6	TGTGCCAGCAGGGCGGGACAGGTAAATCAGCCCCAGCATTTT	CASRAGQVNQPQHF
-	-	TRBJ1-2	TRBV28	TGTGCCAGCAGTTTGGCAGGGAACTATGGCTACACCTTC	CASSLAGNYGYTF
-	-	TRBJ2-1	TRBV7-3	TGTGCCAGCAGCGTGAGCCTTTCCTACAATGAGCAGTTCTTC	CASSVSLSYNEQFF
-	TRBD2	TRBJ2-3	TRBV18	TGTGCCAGCTCACCATACGAGACAGTGACTAGCGTTAGCACAGATACGCAGTATTTT	CASSPYETVTSVSTDTQYF
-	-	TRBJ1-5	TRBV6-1	TGTGCCAGCAGGGACTCAACCAATCAGCCCCAGCATTTT	CASRDSTNQPQHF
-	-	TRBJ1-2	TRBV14	TGTGCCAGCAGCCTGGAACAGCCCAACTATGGCTACACCTTC	CASSLEQPNYGYTF
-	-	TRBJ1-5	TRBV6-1	TGTGCCAGCAGTGAGGCAGGGCGGCAGCCCCAGCATTTT	CASSEAGRQPQHF
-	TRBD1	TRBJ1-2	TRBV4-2	TGTGCCAGCAGCGCGGGACAGGGGGCTGGTGGCTACACCTTC	CASSAGQGAGGYTF
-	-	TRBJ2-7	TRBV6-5	TGTGCCAGCAGCAAACTCGGGGAGCAGTACTTC	CASSKLGEQYF
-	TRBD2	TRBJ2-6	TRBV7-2	TGTGCCAGCAGCCCCCGAGCGGGGTTCGGGCTCTCTGGGGCCAACGTCCTGACTTTC	CASSPRAGFGLSGANVLTF
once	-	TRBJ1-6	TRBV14	TGTGCCAGCAGCCGCTCCAGGACAGCATATAATTCACCCCTCCACTTT	CASSRSRTAYNSPLHF